This TCR beta chain was documented in a study of tumor and adjacent non-tumor tissue in lung cancer. Study conclusions and caveats: In normal lung, the top 100 clones were significantly more dominant than in tumor.

A modified ARM-PCR protocol with three rounds of nested PCR amplified TCRbeta. TCRdb re-derived calls from the multiplex PCR reads in MiXCR, one entry per CDR3 protein. Among about 90,000 distinct CDR3 sequences, 65% to 80% were seen once, and the ten largest hold about a fifth. The CDR3 covers 15 residues. The germline gives CDR1 MNHNS, CDR2 SASEGT. About this clonotype: Its cognate antigen is unknown.

RNA was extracted from bulk tissue without any cell sorting. More than 3 cm separated this lung sample from the edge of the tumor. The V and J genes are TRBV6-1 and TRBJ2-7, with D perhaps matching TRBD1 (7 bases). The sequenced sample was distant non-tumor lung tissue. The clonotype was recovered from a woman between 45 and 65 years old with non-small cell lung cancer. Here the CDR3 reads CTSTLLRDRVYEQYF. Written as DNA, the CDR3 is TGTACTAGCACACTCCTACGAGACAGGGTTTACGAGCAGTACTTC.